This T cell receptor (beta chain) was observed in a study of blood T cell repertoires in COVID-19. On the study more broadly: The United States, Italy and Spain provided the acute and convalescent COVID-19 samples. From T cells, B-cell-depleted T cells, or PBMCs came the material, which was cDNA or gDNA.

The CDR3 consists of 16 residues. The junction had 10 bases not matched to a gene; V was cut back by 4 bases and J by 7 bases. Germline CDR1 is MNHEY and CDR2 is SVGAGI. Original processing methods: Reference gene primer amplification yielded estimated nucleated cell counts. Method: immunoSEQ multiplex PCR; TCRdb's copy keeps in-frame clones and lacks some. The V and J calls and clone size are taken from that table; D and trimming were inferred from the DNA. The sample shows about 19,000 clones, about 86% of them seen only once. Sequencing was carried out using peripheral blood. This receptor was identified in a man aged 70 or older with acute or convalescent COVID-19. The chain recombines TRBV6-5 with TRBJ1-6; 7 bases line up with TRBD1. CDR3 region: CASSSLGTVKNSPLHF. Here the CDR3 DNA reads TGTGCCAGCAGTTCCCTTGGGACAGTGAAAAATTCACCCCTCCACTTT.